The next 13 T cell receptor beta chains were all read from a single sample in a study of early T cells in non-severe SARS-CoV-2 infection. Each CDR3 protein gets one entry after TCRdb re-called the 5' RACE reads with MiXCR. The sample shows nearly 45,000 distinct CDR3 sequences, around a tenth of them seen only once. Sequenced sample: whole blood. Receptor source: an adult who was a healthcare worker with PCR-confirmed SARS-CoV-2 infection or an uninfected control (not recorded which).

V gene TRBV5-1 combines with J gene TRBJ1-3; TRBD1 might be the D (6 bases). Deletions cut 0 bases from V and 0 bases from J, with 13 bases between. This CDR3 spans 17 amino acids. CDR1 is SGHRS, CDR2 YFSETQ, per germline. The CDR3 sequence is CASSLGDIASSGNTIYF. CDR3 DNA: TGCGCCAGCAGCTTGGGGGACATAGCGAGCTCTGGAAACACCATATATTTT.

This clonotype has ten or more counts. The chain is built from TRBV18 and TRBJ2-1; D perhaps matches TRBD2 (5 bases). V lost 2 bases and J lost 6, with 8 bases in between. Germline V gives CDR1 KGHSH, CDR2 LQKENI. This CDR3 spans 13 amino acids. Written as DNA, the CDR3 is TGTGCCAGCTCACCAGTAGGACTCAATGAGCAGTTCTTC. Protein: CASSPVGLNEQFF.

This clonotype turned up a few times. The rearrangement joins TRBV7-9 to TRBJ2-1; the match to TRBD2 covers 11 bases. V was pared by 8 bases and J by 3 bases, with 12 bases of the junction left unmatched. Germline V gene lookup returns CDR1 SEHNR and CDR2 FQNEAQ (reference sequence). There are 17 residues in the CDR3. CDR3 nucleotides: TGTGCCAGCGAAAAGGTTCCGCTAGCGGGGGGCTACAATGAGCAGTTCTTC. It yields the protein CASEKVPLAGGYNEQFF.

Ten or more counts support this clonotype. The V and J genes are TRBV5-1 and TRBJ2-1; 7 bases are a match to TRBD1. CDR3 length: 15 amino acids. V shed 4 bases, J shed 3 bases, and the junction held 7 bases outside the gene matches. Germline lookup yields CDR1 SGHRS and CDR2 YFSETQ. The chain's CDR3 is CASSIDGQDYNEQFF. CDR3 sequence (DNA): TGCGCCAGCAGCATCGATGGACAGGACTACAATGAGCAGTTCTTC.

The rearrangement joins TRBV13 to TRBJ2-4; unclear D gene. Trimming pared 0 bases from V and 6 bases from J, leaving 3 bases between. Germline assignment: CDR1 PRHDT and CDR2 FYEKMQ (reference sequence). CDR3 size: 12 residues. The CDR3 sequence is CASSLGINIQYF. The CDR3 DNA is TGTGCCAGCAGCTTAGGAATAAACATTCAGTACTTC.

The rearrangement links TRBV7-2 to TRBJ1-3; 11 nucleotides align to TRBD1. The V and J ends lost 5 bases and 2 bases, in that order; junction bases with no gene match: 2. CDR3 size: 15 residues. The V gene's germline CDR1 is SGHTA and CDR2 FQGNSA. CDR3 sequence: CASSGQGAPGNTIYF. The DNA of the CDR3 is TGTGCCAGCAGCGGACAGGGGGCGCCTGGAAACACCATATATTTT. Variable domain in full (rest from reference TRBV7-2 and TRBJ1-3): GAGVSQSPSNKVTEKGKDVELRCDPISGHTALYWYRQSLGQGLEFLIYFQGNSAPDKSGLPSDRFSAERTGGSVSTLTIQRTQQEDSAVYLCASSGQGAPGNTIYFGEGSWLTVV.

This clonotype was counted only a few times. DNA for the CDR3: TGTGCCAGCAGCTTAGGGGGTAGGGACTACAATGAGCAGTTCTTC. Protein: CASSLGGRDYNEQFF. The chain has TRBV11-2 and TRBJ2-1; D uncertain. This CDR3 comprises 15 residues. The V gene's germline CDR1 is SGHAT and CDR2 FQNNGV. Trimming shortened V by 1 base and J by 3 bases, and 10 bases separated the two germline ends.

This clonotype is termed medium-sized. The J gene is TRBJ1-5, the V gene TRBV29-1; D possibly corresponds to TRBD1 (5 bases). This CDR3 has 12 amino acids. The V end was cut by 7 bases, the J end by 5 bases, with 12 bases between. Germline V lookup: CDR1 SQVTM, CDR2 ANQGSEA. The CDR3 sequence: CSAGARDQPQHF. For the CDR3, the DNA is TGCAGCGCCGGGGCCAGGGATCAGCCCCAGCATTTT.

J is TRBJ1-4 and V is TRBV15; D is unresolved. Looked up from germline, CDR1 is LNHNV and CDR2 is YYDKDF (reference sequence). Trimming stripped 2 bases from V and 0 bases from J, with 10 bases between. The CDR3 is 16 residues long. The CDR3 sequence: CATSRRNITTNEKLFF. The DNA for the CDR3 is TGTGCCACCAGCAGACGCAACATCACAACTAATGAAAAACTGTTTTTT.

This clonotype was recorded only once. A much larger clone sits a single nucleotide away, making a read error possible. CDR3 loop: CSVRSLTVYTEAFF. The CDR3 DNA reads TGCAGTGTCCGCTCACTGACGGTGTACACTGAAGCTTTCTTT. V gene TRBV20-1 combines with J gene TRBJ1-1; unclear D gene. V dropped 7 bases and J dropped 3 bases, with 18 bases sitting between them. Germline assignment: CDR1 DFQATT and CDR2 SNEGSKA (reference sequence). The CDR3 consists of 14 residues.

The chain couples TRBV29-1 to TRBJ2-7; the D gene could be TRBD1 or TRBD2 (6 bases each). Germline CDR1 and CDR2: SQVTM and ANQGSEA. Trimming took off 6 bases at V and 6 bases at J, with 15 bases between the two ends. This CDR3 region has 12 residues. This CDR3 reads CSVGDGGGEQYF. The CDR3 DNA follows: TGCAGCGTAGGCGACGGGGGCGGCGAGCAGTACTTC.

Within the sample, this clonotype is medium-sized (0.01 to 0.1%). This rearrangement joins TRBV7-6 to TRBJ2-2; D perhaps matches TRBD2 (6 bases). Germline-derived CDR1 and CDR2 are SGHVS and FNYEAQ. The ends were cut back, 5 bases at V and 2 bases at J, with 18 bases in the middle. The CDR3 is made up of 17 amino acids. Here the CDR3 reads CASSHPGLGTNTGELFF. Written as DNA, the CDR3 is TGTGCCAGCAGCCATCCAGGGTTGGGGACTAACACCGGGGAGCTGTTTTTT.

This clonotype was seen a handful of times. The V gene is TRBV28, the J gene TRBJ1-2; D perhaps matches TRBD1 (5 bases). The V end was cut by 11 bases, the J end by 2 bases, with 12 bases between. Germline-derived CDR1 and CDR2 are MDHEN and SYDVKM. This CDR3 contains 12 residues. Here the CDR3 reads CAVLGVNYGYTF. CDR3 nucleotides: TGTGCCGTGTTGGGGGTGAACTATGGCTACACCTTC.